This entry lists 12 T cell receptor beta chains sequenced from one sample in a study of blood T cell repertoires in COVID-19. Using immunoSEQ multiplex PCR, the repertoire was profiled, and TCRdb retains in-frame clones only, with some absent. The sample carries around 250,000 clones, 88% recorded once. Input material: PBMCs or T cells enriched from blood (not recorded which). The receptors here all came from a woman in her thirties or forties who had been exposed to COVID-19.

This clone was recorded only once. This chain uses TRBV4-2 with TRBJ1-5; 9 nucleotides match TRBD1. The CDR3 is 14 amino acids. The V and J ends lost 6 bases and 4 bases, in that order; junction bases with no gene match: 4. Germline CDR1 reads LGHNA; CDR2 reads YNFKEQ. The CDR3 region has the DNA TGTGCCAGCAGGCTGACAGGGGGGAATCAGCCCCAGCATTTT. Translated, it gives CASRLTGGNQPQHF.

This chain joins TRBV6-5 and TRBJ1-1; 7 bases map to TRBD1. CDR3 length: 16 amino acids. From germline, CDR1 is MNHEY and CDR2 SVGAGI. The junction had 8 bases not matched to a gene; V was cut back by 2 bases and J by 2 bases. The CDR3 loop is CASSYGVAGGNTEAFF. The CDR3, as DNA: TGTGCCAGCAGTTACGGAGTAGCAGGGGGAAACACTGAAGCTTTCTTT.

CDR3 protein: CASSLSGGVRPQHF. In nucleotides, the CDR3 is TGTGCCAGCAGTTTATCGGGCGGGGTACGGCCCCAGCATTTT. The chain combines TRBV27 with TRBJ1-5, with unresolved D. Deletions cut 0 bases from V and 9 bases from J, with 12 bases between. CDR3 length: 14 amino acids. CDR1 and CDR2 from the germline V gene are MNHEY and SMNVEV (reference sequence).

As regards this clone: An end of the junction does not agree with germline; a read error may underlie this. The chain joins TRBV5-1 to TRBJ2-6, with 9 bases matching TRBD2. CDR3 length equals 18 residues. Germline-derived CDR1 and CDR2 are SGHRS and YFSETQ. The CDR3 sequence: CASSTAGGWSSGANVLTF. Here the CDR3 DNA reads TGTGCCAGCAGTACAGCGGGAGGATGGAGCTCTGGGGCCAACGTCCTGACTTTC.

The chain is built from TRBV3-1 (or the pseudogene TRBV3-2) and TRBJ1-2, with TRBD1 as a possible D gene (6 bases). V was pared by 3 bases and J by 7 bases, with 24 bases between. This CDR3 has 17 residues. Germline CDR1 LGHDT, CDR2 YNNKEL (reference sequence). CDR3 coding DNA: TGTGCCAGCAGCCAGCCCCAACCGGGACGGATAGGGGGTGGCTACACCTTC. It yields the protein CASSQPQPGRIGGGYTF.

This chain links TRBV10-2 with TRBJ1-3, with D perhaps TRBD1 (5 bases). Trimming removed 4 bases at V and 2 bases at J, with 6 bases between. Germline CDR1 is WSHSY and CDR2 is SAAADI. The CDR3 extends over 13 amino acids. CDR3 in amino acids: CASSGGPGNTIYF. In DNA form, the CDR3 reads TGCGCCAGCAGTGGGGGCCCTGGAAACACCATATATTTT.

The V and J genes are TRBV10-3 and TRBJ1-4, with D uncertain. The germline V and J ends were trimmed by 6 bases and 3 bases, with 17 bases remaining between them. Germline V gives CDR1 ENHRY, CDR2 SYGVKD. The length of the CDR3 is 16 residues. The CDR3 protein is CAISPAEGSANEKLFF. DNA for the CDR3: TGTGCCATCAGCCCCGCCGAGGGTTCGGCTAATGAAAAACTGTTTTTT.

The V and J genes are TRBV3-1 (or the pseudogene TRBV3-2) and TRBJ2-2; 7 bases fit TRBD2. Germline lookup yields CDR1 LGHDT and CDR2 YNNKEL (reference sequence). The trim removed 0 bases at V and 4 bases at J, leaving 11 bases unmatched. This CDR3 spans 18 amino acids. The CDR3 here is CASSQEETGLAVTGELFF. Here the CDR3 DNA reads TGTGCCAGCAGCCAAGAGGAAACCGGGCTAGCGGTCACCGGGGAGCTGTTTTTT.

The chain combines TRBV28 with TRBJ1-5; D is perhaps TRBD1 (6 bases). The germline V gene has CDR1 MDHEN and CDR2 SYDVKM. This CDR3 contains 15 residues. Trimming cost V 0 bases and J 5 bases, with 11 bases left between them. The CDR3: CASSLWQGLDQPQHF. The CDR3 DNA sequence: TGTGCCAGCAGTTTATGGCAGGGGTTGGATCAGCCCCAGCATTTT. The full variable domain, its missing parts supplied by reference TRBV28 and TRBJ1-5, is DVKVTQSSRYLVKRTGEKVFLECVQDMDHENMFWYRQDPGLGLRLIYFSYDVKMKEKGDIPEGYSVSREKKERFSLILESASTNQTSMYLCASSLWQGLDQPQHFGDGTRLSIL.

The rearrangement links TRBV27 to TRBJ2-1; maybe TRBD2 (6 bases). The V gene lost 0 bases and the J gene lost 10 bases, with 19 bases spanning the gap. CDR1 MNHEY and CDR2 SMNVEV come from the germline V gene (reference sequence). The CDR3 is 16 residues long. For the CDR3, the DNA is TGTGCCAGCAGTTTATCGTTCCGGAGGGCTTACAGGGAGCAGTTCTTC. Its protein product is CASSLSFRRAYREQFF.

The rearrangement uses TRBV7-2 and TRBJ1-5, with D perhaps TRBD1 (6 bases). Germline assignment: CDR1 SGHTA and CDR2 FQGNSA. The CDR3 covers 13 residues. Trimming removed 1 base from V and 7 bases from J, with 8 bases in between. The CDR3 is CASSLDREQPQHF. For the CDR3, the DNA is TGTGCCAGCAGCTTAGACAGGGAACAGCCCCAGCATTTT.

V usage is TRBV4-1 and J usage is TRBJ1-5; the match to TRBD1 covers 8 bases. With V trimmed by 1 base and J by 3 bases, 2 bases remained unmatched. Germline V gives CDR1 MGHRA, CDR2 YSYEKL. The CDR3 loop spans 15 amino acids. As DNA, the CDR3 is TGCGCCAGCAGCCAAGCGGACAGGGACAATCAGCCCCAGCATTTT. Translation gives CASSQADRDNQPQHF.